This T cell receptor beta chain derives from a study of CD8 T cells in ankylosing spondylitis. Germline V gives CDR1 SGHTA, CDR2 FQGTGA. V was pared by 1 base and J by 3 bases, with 13 bases of the junction left unmatched. The CDR3 covers 18 residues. General observations from the study: Significant enrichment of disease-linked clones was reported in matched ankylosing spondylitis synovial fluid. Blood from ankylosing spondylitis patients appeared to carry a characteristic eight-variant TCR beta motif. Previous work reported some of these motif variants in the synovial fluid and blood of reactive arthritis.

In this sample, this clonotype turned up a few times. Its target is unknown. 5'-RACE, quantitative and with molecular barcodes, yielded the TCR beta libraries. TCRdb independently ran MiXCR on the 5' RACE reads; one entry per CDR3 protein. The repertoire holds 200,000 to 250,000 distinct CDR3 sequences, with 10% as singletons. The rearrangement uses TRBV7-3 and TRBJ2-3, with 7 bases that match TRBD2. The sequencing sample was made of blood, either unsorted or a sorted T cell fraction (not recorded which). This TCR was recovered from a male donor with ankylosing spondylitis or in good health (not recorded which). The DNA of the CDR3 is TGTGCCAGCAGCTTAAGAAGGGGCGGGGGAGAGATAACAGATACGCAGTATTTT. Its translation is CASSLRRGGGEITDTQYF.